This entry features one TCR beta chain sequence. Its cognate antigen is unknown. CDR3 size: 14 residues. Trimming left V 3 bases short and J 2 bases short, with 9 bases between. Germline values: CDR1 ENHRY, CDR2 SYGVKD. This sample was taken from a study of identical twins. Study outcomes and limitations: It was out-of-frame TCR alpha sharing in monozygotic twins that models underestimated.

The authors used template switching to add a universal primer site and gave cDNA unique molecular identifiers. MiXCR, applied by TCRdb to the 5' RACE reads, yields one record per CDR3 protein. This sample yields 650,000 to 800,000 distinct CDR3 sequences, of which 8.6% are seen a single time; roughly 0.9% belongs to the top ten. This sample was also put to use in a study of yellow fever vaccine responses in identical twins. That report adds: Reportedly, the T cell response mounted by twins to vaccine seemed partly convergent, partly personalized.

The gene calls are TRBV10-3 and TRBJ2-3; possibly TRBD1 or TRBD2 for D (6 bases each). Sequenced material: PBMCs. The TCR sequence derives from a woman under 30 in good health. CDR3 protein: CAISEGGNTDTQYF. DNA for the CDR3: TGTGCCATCAGTGAAGGGGGGAACACAGATACGCAGTATTTT.